These 25 T cell receptor beta chains originate from one sample sequenced in a study of blood T cells in healthy people across ages. Then a second PCR, running roughly 7 to 11 cycles, was carried out with a sample-barcoded 5' primer and a J-beta primer mix. TCRdb ran MiXCR on the 5' RACE reads and lists one entry per CDR3 protein. The sample holds approximately 1.5 million distinct CDR3 sequences, around 40% seen once. Sequencing input: blood. The source is a woman between 18 and 29 years old in good health.

This clonotype was observed at least ten times. J is TRBJ2-5 and V is TRBV29-1; TRBD2 matches 9 bases. CDR1 is SQVTM, CDR2 ANQGSEA, per germline. The CDR3 consists of 13 residues. CDR3 nucleotides: TGCGGAATAGCGGGGGAGGACCAAGAGACCCAGTACTTC. Translating it yields CGIAGEDQETQYF.

Ten or more counts support this clonotype. The CDR3: CASSLRRSGANVLTF. In DNA form, the CDR3 reads TGTGCCAGCAGCTTAAGACGCTCTGGGGCCAACGTCCTGACTTTC. This chain uses TRBV7-2 with TRBJ2-6, with D unclear. CDR1 is SGHTA, CDR2 FQGNSA, per germline. The CDR3 has 15 residues. Trimming left V 2 bases short and J 0 bases short, with 5 bases between.

This clonotype was detected ten times or more. This sequence joins TRBV29-1 and TRBJ2-7; no clear D gene. The germline V and J ends were trimmed by 6 bases and 5 bases, with 11 bases remaining between them. Germline V gives CDR1 SQVTM, CDR2 ANQGSEA. The CDR3 loop spans 11 amino acids. The CDR3 DNA follows: TGCAGCGTAAGACTTACCCACGAGCAGTACTTC. As protein: CSVRLTHEQYF.

V usage is TRBV7-2 and J usage is TRBJ2-1; D remains unclear. The CDR3 runs to 13 residues. V lost 6 bases and J 9 bases, leaving 15 bases between the germline ends. Germline V CDR1 and CDR2: SGHTA, FQGNSA. This chain's CDR3 is CASSPAYHSEQFF. The DNA for the CDR3 is TGTGCCAGCAGTCCAGCATACCACAGTGAGCAGTTCTTC. Based on the CDR3 plus reference TRBV7-2 and TRBJ2-1, the full variable domain is GAGVSQSPSNKVTEKGKDVELRCDPISGHTALYWYRQSLGQGLEFLIYFQGNSAPDKSGLPSDRFSAERTGGSVSTLTIQRTQQEDSAVYLCASSPAYHSEQFFGPGTRLTVL.

The table lists this clonotype with a count of one. The gene calls are TRBV5-1 and TRBJ2-1, with 7 bases identical to TRBD2. The end of the DNA fits TRBJ2-7 better, so the J call may be wrong. Germline V lookup: CDR1 SGHRS, CDR2 YFSETQ. CDR3 length: 15 amino acids. The CDR3 loop is CASSSTSPLYNEQYF. The DNA of the CDR3 is TGCGCCAGCAGCTCGACTAGCCCTCTCTACAATGAGCAGTACTTC.

The J gene is TRBJ2-1, the V gene TRBV4-3; D not resolved. Germline assignment: CDR1 LGHNA and CDR2 YSLEER. The length of the CDR3 is 15 residues. V shed 0 bases and J shed 6 bases, with 12 bases lying between them. The CDR3 DNA reads as TGCGCCAGCAGCCAAGACAGGACCTCCGCCAATGAGCAGTTCTTC. This translates into CASSQDRTSANEQFF.

This clonotype was counted between two and nine times. V gene TRBV25-1 combines with J gene TRBJ2-4; D might be TRBD1 (6 bases). The CDR3 runs 18 residues. The germline V gene encodes CDR1 MGHDK and CDR2 SYGVNS. Trimming removed 4 bases from V and 0 bases from J, with 19 bases in between. CDR3 sequence reads: CASSAEGEGEIAKNIQYF. DNA for the CDR3: TGTGCCAGCAGTGCTGAGGGAGAGGGGGAAATAGCCAAAAACATTCAGTACTTC.

This chain links TRBV27 with TRBJ2-1; D is perhaps TRBD1 (6 bases). With 0 bases removed from V and 0 bases from J, the gap between germline ends came to 9 bases. This CDR3 contains 16 residues. The germline gives CDR1 MNHEY, CDR2 SMNVEV (reference sequence). The DNA of the CDR3 is TGTGCCAGCAGTTTATCCCGGGACACCTCCTACAATGAGCAGTTCTTC. Translating it yields CASSLSRDTSYNEQFF.

The rearrangement links TRBV6-5 to TRBJ1-4; D call uncertain. V gave up 9 bases and J gave up 8 bases, with 7 bases separating them. The V gene's germline CDR1 is MNHEY and CDR2 SVGAGI. CDR3 length: 10 residues. CDR3 loop: CASRGEKLFF. CDR3 DNA sequence: TGTGCCAGTAGAGGGGAAAAACTGTTTTTT.

In its sample, this clonotype was seen a few times. This chain connects TRBV7-9 to TRBJ1-2, with D possibly matching TRBD1 (6 bases). This CDR3 region has 17 residues. Germline V gene sequence: CDR1 SEHNR, CDR2 FQNEAQ (reference sequence). V lost 5 bases and J 8 bases, leaving 27 bases between the germline ends. CDR3 residues: CASSALNGDNIRAGYTF. CDR3 DNA: TGTGCCAGCAGCGCCCTAAACGGGGACAACATTCGGGCAGGCTACACCTTC.

V and J are TRBV6-6 and TRBJ2-7; 11 bases line up with TRBD1. V gave up 2 bases and J gave up 5 bases; unmatched junction bases: 8. CDR3 length: 16 amino acids. Germline CDR1 is MNHNY and CDR2 is SVGAGI (reference sequence). The chain's CDR3 is CASSYGGQGARNEQYF. The CDR3 DNA is TGTGCCAGCAGTTACGGTGGACAGGGGGCTCGCAACGAGCAGTACTTC.

This chain connects TRBV2 to TRBJ2-1; D is unclear. V lost 2 bases and J 2 bases, leaving 7 bases between the germline ends. Germline V gene sequence: CDR1 SNHLY, CDR2 FYNNEI. The CDR3 totals 14 residues. This CDR3 reads CASSELEAYNEQFF. CDR3 nucleotide sequence: TGTGCCAGCAGTGAACTCGAGGCCTACAATGAGCAGTTCTTC. Variable domain in full (rest from reference TRBV2 and TRBJ2-1): EPEVTQTPSHQVTQMGQEVILRCVPISNHLYFYWYRQILGQKVEFLVSFYNNEISEKSEIFDDQFSVERPDGSNFTLKIRSTKLEDSAMYFCASSELEAYNEQFFGPGTRLTVL.

The chain links TRBV7-9 to TRBJ2-7; 9 bases align to TRBD1. The last part of the DNA fits TRBJ2-5 better; the J call may be wrong. This CDR3 contains 15 residues. The germline CDR1 and CDR2 sequences are SEHNR and FQNEAQ (reference sequence). The CDR3 sequence: CASSLGRDRVETQYF. CDR3 DNA: TGTGCCAGCAGCTTAGGGCGGGACAGGGTGGAGACCCAGTACTTC.

Here the CDR3 reads CSAVILEQPQHF. The CDR3, as DNA: TGCAGTGCTGTAATTCTAGAGCAGCCCCAGCATTTT. The chain uses TRBV20-1 and TRBJ1-5; no clear D gene. The V and J ends lost 5 bases and 7 bases respectively, with 12 bases between them. Germline lookup yields CDR1 DFQATT and CDR2 SNEGSKA (reference sequence). The CDR3 spans 12 residues.

The chain has TRBV20-1 and TRBJ1-2; D remains ambiguous. Trimming pared 2 bases from V and 5 bases from J, leaving 9 bases between. The CDR3 runs to 12 residues. Looked up from germline, CDR1 is DFQATT and CDR2 is SNEGSKA (reference sequence). The CDR3 region has the DNA TGCAGTGCTAGACATGACCGATATGGCTACACCTTC. Its protein is CSARHDRYGYTF.

This clonotype has only a few counts. The V call is TRBV7-8, the J call TRBJ1-4, with D uncertain. CDR3 length: 13 amino acids. The V and J ends lost 2 bases and 6 bases respectively, with 7 bases between them. In germline, CDR1 is SGHVS, CDR2 FQNEAQ. This CDR3 reads CASSLYEDEKLFF. The CDR3 coding sequence is TGTGCCAGCAGCTTATACGAAGATGAAAAACTGTTTTTT.

This rearrangement joins TRBV7-6 to TRBJ2-1; no reliable D call. The J call could be wrong; TRBJ2-7 is a better fit for the DNA end. The CDR3 length is 16 residues. Germline CDR1 and CDR2: SGHVS and FNYEAQ. The CDR3 nucleotides are TGTGCCAGCAGCTTCTTAACGCCGAGCTCCTACAATGAGCAGTACTTC. This translates into CASSFLTPSSYNEQYF.

In the case of this clonotype: A much larger clone lies a single base off, so this may be a read error. This rearrangement joins TRBV7-3 to TRBJ2-7; D not certain. The CDR3 is 13 residues long. CDR1 and CDR2 (germline): SGHTA, FQGTGA. V was cut by 5 bases and J by 7 bases, with 15 bases left in between. The CDR3 DNA follows: TGTGCCAGCAGCGTAATCCCAGATCTAGAGCAGTACTTC. This codes for CASSVIPDLEQYF.

This clonotype was observed a few times. The chain carries TRBV12-3 or TRBV12-4 and TRBJ1-5; 12 bases are shared with TRBD1. CDR3 length equals 17 residues. Trimming removed 5 bases from V and 2 bases from J; junction bases left unmatched: 7. The CDR3 sequence: CASSPGQGARGNQPQHF. The DNA for the CDR3 is TGTGCCAGCAGTCCGGGACAGGGGGCGCGAGGCAATCAGCCCCAGCATTTT.

The chain carries TRBV28 and TRBJ2-3; 8 bases fit TRBD1. The CDR3 consists of 15 residues. Germline CDR1 MDHEN, CDR2 SYDVKM. V lost 5 bases to trimming and J lost 2 bases; unmatched junction nucleotides: 6. This chain's CDR3 is CASSLRTGITDTQYF. The CDR3 coding sequence is TGTGCCAGCAGTCTGAGGACAGGGATCACAGATACGCAGTATTTT.

J is TRBJ2-7 and V is TRBV20-1; D is undetermined. The germline V gene has CDR1 DFQATT and CDR2 SNEGSKA (reference sequence). The CDR3 extends over 14 amino acids. Trimming stripped 0 bases from V and 1 base from J, with 10 bases between. CDR3 bases: TGCAGTGCTAGAGATGTGGTCGTGTCCTACGAGCAGTACTTC. It translates to CSARDVVVSYEQYF.

CDR3 coding DNA: TGTGCCAGCAGCTTAGTGTGGACTAGCGGGGATACAGGGGATACGCAGTATTTT. It yields the protein CASSLVWTSGDTGDTQYF. J is TRBJ2-3 and V is TRBV7-2; 12 bases are a match to TRBD2. The CDR3 covers 18 residues. The junction had 11 bases not matched to a gene; V was cut back by 1 base and J by 6 bases. CDR1 is SGHTA and CDR2 is FQGNSA in the germline V gene.

This clonotype was counted a few times. The gene calls are TRBV29-1 and TRBJ2-3, with 9 bases lining up with TRBD2. The germline V gene has CDR1 SQVTM and CDR2 ANQGSEA. The CDR3 has 12 residues. The trim removed 5 bases at V and 5 bases at J, leaving 2 bases unmatched. The DNA for the CDR3 is TGCAGCGTTCAAGCGGGAGGAGATACGCAGTATTTT. It specifies CSVQAGGDTQYF.

V gene TRBV7-2 combines with J gene TRBJ2-2; unclear D gene. CDR3 length: 16 amino acids. Germline V gives CDR1 SGHTA, CDR2 FQGNSA. V lost 2 bases and J 3 bases, leaving 13 bases between the germline ends. The CDR3 reads CASSLIGQPHTGELFF. The CDR3 DNA reads TGTGCCAGCAGCTTAATCGGCCAGCCCCACACCGGGGAGCTGTTTTTT.

A few counts support this clonotype. J is TRBJ2-1 and V is TRBV6-2 or TRBV6-3; D is unresolved. Germline values: CDR1 MNHEY, CDR2 SVGEGT. CDR3 size: 15 residues. The ends were cut back, 2 bases at V and 8 bases at J, with 16 bases in the middle. The CDR3 sequence: CASSYVSTLSDEQFF. The CDR3 bases are TGTGCCAGCAGTTACGTCTCCACGTTAAGCGATGAGCAGTTCTTC.